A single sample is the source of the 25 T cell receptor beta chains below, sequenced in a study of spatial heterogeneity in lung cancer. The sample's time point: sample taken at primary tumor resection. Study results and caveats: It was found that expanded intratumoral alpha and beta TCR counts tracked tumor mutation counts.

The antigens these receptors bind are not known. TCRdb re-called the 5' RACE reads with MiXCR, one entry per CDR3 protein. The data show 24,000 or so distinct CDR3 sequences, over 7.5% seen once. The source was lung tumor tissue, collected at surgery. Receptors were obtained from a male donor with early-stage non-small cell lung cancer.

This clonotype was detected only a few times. The CDR3 DNA reads as TGCAGCGTTGTCGTGAGCGGGGGGGCCGGTAAGCAGTATTTT. Translating gives CSVVVSGGAGKQYF. The J gene is TRBJ2-3, the V gene TRBV29-1; 10 positions agree with TRBD2. This CDR3 is built from 14 residues. CDR1 SQVTM and CDR2 ANQGSEA come from the germline V gene. V gave up 4 bases and J gave up 11 bases; unmatched junction bases: 12.

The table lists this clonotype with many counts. The CDR3 nucleotides read TGTGCCTGGAGTGTAGATAGTGGGAGCGGAGAGACCCAGTACTTC. This translates into CAWSVDSGSGETQYF. The V and J genes are TRBV30 and TRBJ2-5, with D possibly matching TRBD2 (5 bases). V shed 0 bases and J shed 4 bases, with 15 bases lying between them. The CDR3 spans 15 residues. The V gene's germline CDR1 is GTSNPN and CDR2 SVGIG (reference sequence).

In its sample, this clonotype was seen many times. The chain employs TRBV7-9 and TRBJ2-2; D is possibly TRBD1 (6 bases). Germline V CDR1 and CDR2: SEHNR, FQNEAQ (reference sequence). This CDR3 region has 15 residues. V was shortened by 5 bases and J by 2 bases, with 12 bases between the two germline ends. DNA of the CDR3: TGTGCCAGCAGCGCTTACAGGGCCAACACCGGGGAGCTGTTTTTT. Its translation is CASSAYRANTGELFF.

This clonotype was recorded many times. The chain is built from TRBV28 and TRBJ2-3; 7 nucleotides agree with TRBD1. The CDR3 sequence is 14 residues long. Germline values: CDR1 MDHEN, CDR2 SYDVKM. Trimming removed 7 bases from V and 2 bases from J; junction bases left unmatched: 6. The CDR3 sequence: CASKNRGNTDTQYF. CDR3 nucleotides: TGTGCCAGCAAGAACAGGGGAAACACAGATACGCAGTATTTT.

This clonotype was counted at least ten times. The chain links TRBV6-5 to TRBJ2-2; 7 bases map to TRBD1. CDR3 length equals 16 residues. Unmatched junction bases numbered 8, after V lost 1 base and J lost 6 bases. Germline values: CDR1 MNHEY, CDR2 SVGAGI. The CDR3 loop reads CASSYFPPTGSGELFF. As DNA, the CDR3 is TGTGCCAGCAGTTACTTTCCTCCGACAGGGTCCGGGGAGCTGTTTTTT.

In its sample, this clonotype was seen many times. The CDR3 is CASSFLGGGTQETQYF. CDR3 coding DNA: TGTGCCAGCAGCTTTCTTGGGGGTGGGACCCAAGAGACCCAGTACTTC. The chain couples TRBV7-2 to TRBJ2-5; the D call may be TRBD1 or TRBD2 (5 bases each). The V end lost 3 bases, the J end lost 1 base, and 15 bases lay between the germline ends. CDR3 size: 16 residues. Germline V gene sequence: CDR1 SGHTA, CDR2 FQGNSA.

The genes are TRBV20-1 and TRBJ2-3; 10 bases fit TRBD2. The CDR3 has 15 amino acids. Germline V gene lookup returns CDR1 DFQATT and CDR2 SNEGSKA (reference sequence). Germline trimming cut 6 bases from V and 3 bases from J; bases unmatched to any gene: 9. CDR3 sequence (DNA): TGCAGTGCCATGACTCCGGGACTAGCGACAGATACGCAGTATTTT. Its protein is CSAMTPGLATDTQYF.

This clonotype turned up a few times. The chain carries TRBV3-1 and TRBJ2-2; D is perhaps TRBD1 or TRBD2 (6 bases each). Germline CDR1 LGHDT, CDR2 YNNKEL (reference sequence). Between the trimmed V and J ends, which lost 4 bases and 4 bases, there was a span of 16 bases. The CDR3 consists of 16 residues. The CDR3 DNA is TGTGCCAGCAGCCGTCTTGCGGGACAAACCACCGGGGAGCTGTTTTTT. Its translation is CASSRLAGQTTGELFF.

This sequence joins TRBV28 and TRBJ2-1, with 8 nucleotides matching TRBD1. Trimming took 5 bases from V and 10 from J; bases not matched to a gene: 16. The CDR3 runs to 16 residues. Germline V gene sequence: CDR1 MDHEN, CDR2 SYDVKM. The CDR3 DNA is TGTGCCAGCAGTGGGGGGACAGGCCCCCCTACAATGGAGCAGTTCTTC. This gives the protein CASSGGTGPPTMEQFF.

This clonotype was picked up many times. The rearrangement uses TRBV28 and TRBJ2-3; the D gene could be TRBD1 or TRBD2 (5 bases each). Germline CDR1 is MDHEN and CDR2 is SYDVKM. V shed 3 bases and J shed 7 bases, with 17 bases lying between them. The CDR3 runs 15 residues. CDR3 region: CASSLGGAGGNTQYF. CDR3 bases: TGTGCCAGCAGTTTGGGCGGAGCTGGGGGAAATACGCAGTATTTT.

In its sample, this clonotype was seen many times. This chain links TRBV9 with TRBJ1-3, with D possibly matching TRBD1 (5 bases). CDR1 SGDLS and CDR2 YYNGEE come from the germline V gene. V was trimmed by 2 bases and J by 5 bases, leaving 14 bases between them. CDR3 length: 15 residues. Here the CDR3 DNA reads TGTGCCAGCAGCGTCGACCGGGACTCCAGAAACACCATATATTTT. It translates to CASSVDRDSRNTIYF.

The CDR3 loop reads CASSQTGPSGSSYNEQFF. The DNA of the CDR3 is TGTGCCAGCAGCCAGACGGGCCCTAGCGGGAGCTCCTACAATGAGCAGTTCTTC. The V call is TRBV4-2, the J call TRBJ2-1; TRBD2 matches 10 bases. This CDR3 has 18 residues. Germline V gives CDR1 LGHNA, CDR2 YNFKEQ. V dropped 3 bases and J dropped 0; count of bases not matched to a gene: 8.

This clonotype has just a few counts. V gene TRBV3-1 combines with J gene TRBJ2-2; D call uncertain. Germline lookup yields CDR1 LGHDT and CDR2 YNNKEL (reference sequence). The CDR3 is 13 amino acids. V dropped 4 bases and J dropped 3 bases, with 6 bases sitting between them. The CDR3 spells CASSRTHTGELFF. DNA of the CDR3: TGTGCCAGCAGCCGGACCCACACCGGGGAGCTGTTTTTT.

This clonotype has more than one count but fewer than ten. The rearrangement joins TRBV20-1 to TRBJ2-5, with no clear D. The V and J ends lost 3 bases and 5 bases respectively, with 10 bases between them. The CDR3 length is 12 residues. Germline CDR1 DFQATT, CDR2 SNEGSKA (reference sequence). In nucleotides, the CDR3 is TGCAGTGCTAGGCCGCAGGCGGAGACCCAGTACTTC. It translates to CSARPQAETQYF.

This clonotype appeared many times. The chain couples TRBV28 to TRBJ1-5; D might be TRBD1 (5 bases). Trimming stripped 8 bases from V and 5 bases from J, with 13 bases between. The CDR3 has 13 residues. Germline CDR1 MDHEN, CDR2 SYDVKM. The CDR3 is CASVSGKDQPQHF. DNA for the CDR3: TGTGCCAGCGTTTCAGGGAAGGATCAGCCCCAGCATTTT.

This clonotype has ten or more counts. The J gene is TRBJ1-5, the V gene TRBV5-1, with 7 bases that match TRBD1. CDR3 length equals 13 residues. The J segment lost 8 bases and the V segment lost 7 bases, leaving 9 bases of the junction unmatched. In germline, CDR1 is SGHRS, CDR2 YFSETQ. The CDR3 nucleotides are TGCGCCAGCTCCAGGGGGTCCGGGGAGCCCCAGCATTTT. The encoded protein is CASSRGSGEPQHF.

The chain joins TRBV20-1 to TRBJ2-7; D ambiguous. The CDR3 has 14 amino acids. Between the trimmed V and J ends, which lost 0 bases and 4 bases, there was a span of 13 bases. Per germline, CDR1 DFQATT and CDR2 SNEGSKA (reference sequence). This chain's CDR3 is CSARDNLGVYEQYF. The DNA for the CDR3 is TGCAGTGCTAGAGATAACCTTGGCGTTTACGAGCAGTACTTC.

The CDR3 sequence: CSVDGQSTDTQYF. CDR3 DNA: TGCAGCGTTGACGGACAGTCTACAGATACGCAGTATTTT. The chain links TRBV29-1 to TRBJ2-3, with D perhaps matching TRBD1 (6 bases). Trimming pared 3 bases from V and 3 bases from J, leaving 10 bases between. The CDR3 is 13 residues long. Germline loops: CDR1 SQVTM, CDR2 ANQGSEA.

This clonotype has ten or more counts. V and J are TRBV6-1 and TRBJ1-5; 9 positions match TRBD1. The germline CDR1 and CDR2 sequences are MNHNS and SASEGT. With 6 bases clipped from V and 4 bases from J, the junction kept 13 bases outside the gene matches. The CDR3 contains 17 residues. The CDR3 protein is CASRDAHRGPGNQPQHF. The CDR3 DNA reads TGTGCCAGCAGGGACGCTCACAGGGGGCCTGGGAATCAGCCCCAGCATTTT.

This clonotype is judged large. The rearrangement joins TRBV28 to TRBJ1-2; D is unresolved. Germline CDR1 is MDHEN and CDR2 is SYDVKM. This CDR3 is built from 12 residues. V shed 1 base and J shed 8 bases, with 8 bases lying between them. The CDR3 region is CASSLSRLGYTF. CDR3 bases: TGTGCCAGCAGTTTATCCCGGTTGGGCTACACCTTC.

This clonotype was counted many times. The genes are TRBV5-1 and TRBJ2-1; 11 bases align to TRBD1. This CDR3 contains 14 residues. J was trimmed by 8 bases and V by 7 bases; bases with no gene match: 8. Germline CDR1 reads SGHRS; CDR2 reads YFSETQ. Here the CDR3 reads CASQLDRGLDEQFF. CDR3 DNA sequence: TGCGCCAGCCAATTGGACAGGGGGCTCGATGAGCAGTTCTTC.

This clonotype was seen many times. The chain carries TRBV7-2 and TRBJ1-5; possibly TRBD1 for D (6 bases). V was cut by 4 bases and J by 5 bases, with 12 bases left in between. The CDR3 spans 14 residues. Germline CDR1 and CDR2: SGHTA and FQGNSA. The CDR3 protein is CASSSTGWDQPQHF. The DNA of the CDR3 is TGTGCCAGCAGCTCCACAGGGTGGGATCAGCCCCAGCATTTT.

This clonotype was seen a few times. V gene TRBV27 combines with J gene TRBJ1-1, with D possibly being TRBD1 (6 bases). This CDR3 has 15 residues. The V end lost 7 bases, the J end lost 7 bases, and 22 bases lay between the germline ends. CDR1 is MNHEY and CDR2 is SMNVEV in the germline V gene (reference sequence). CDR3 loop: CASTPLGTRDNEAFF. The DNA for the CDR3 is TGTGCCAGCACACCGCTGGGAACCCGGGACAATGAAGCTTTCTTT.

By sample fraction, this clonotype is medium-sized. The CDR3 bases are TGTGCCAGCAGTTTGTCGGGACATTTTAACTATGGCTACACCTTC. Its translation: CASSLSGHFNYGYTF. The genes are TRBV28 and TRBJ1-2, with D maybe TRBD1 (6 bases). CDR1 MDHEN and CDR2 SYDVKM come from the germline V gene. V was pared by 3 bases and J by 1 base, with 12 bases between. The CDR3 sequence is 15 residues long.

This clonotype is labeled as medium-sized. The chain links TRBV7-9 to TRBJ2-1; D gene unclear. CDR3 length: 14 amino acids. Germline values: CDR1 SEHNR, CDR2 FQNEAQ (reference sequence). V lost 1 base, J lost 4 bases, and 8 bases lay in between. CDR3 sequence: CASSLGTLYNEQFF. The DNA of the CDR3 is TGTGCCAGCAGCTTAGGTACACTTTACAATGAGCAGTTCTTC.